The 18 T cell receptor beta chains below all came from one sample that was sequenced in a study of PD-1 blockade in classical Hodgkin lymphoma. Method: immunoSEQ multiplex PCR; TCRdb's copy keeps in-frame clones and lacks some. This table has about 58,000 clones, less than 95% appearing once. Relapses following autologous stem cell transplantation were seen in all patients, with brentuximab vedotin exposure varying. Sample: peripheral blood mononuclear cells (PBMCs), taken before the second cycle of nivolumab. The receptors come from a human donor with classical Hodgkin lymphoma.

This clone was counted a single time. The gene calls are TRBV10-3 and TRBJ2-5, with 11 bases fitting TRBD2. The V gene end was trimmed by 5 bases and the J gene end by 3 bases; junction bases not matched to a gene: 8. Germline V gives CDR1 ENHRY, CDR2 SYGVKD. This CDR3 region has 16 residues. CDR3 DNA sequence: TGTGCCATCAGTCAAAGACTAGCGGGGACGAAAGAGACCCAGTACTTC. Translation: CAISQRLAGTKETQYF.

Only one count was recorded for this clone. The CDR3 nucleotides read TGTGCCAGCAGCCGTACATGGACAGGGGCGAGCACAGATACGCAGTATTTT. It translates to CASSRTWTGASTDTQYF. The rearrangement uses TRBV14 and TRBJ2-3, with 9 bases aligning to TRBD1. The CDR3 length is 17 residues. Germline CDR1 SGHDN, CDR2 FVKESK. The J segment lost 0 bases and the V segment lost 4 bases, leaving 8 bases of the junction unmatched.

The chain couples TRBV27 to TRBJ1-6, with D maybe TRBD1 (6 bases). The length of the CDR3 is 14 residues. Germline CDR1 MNHEY, CDR2 SMNVEV (reference sequence). V shed 4 bases and J shed 6 bases, with 10 bases lying between them. CDR3 residues: CASSYGQSNSPLHF. CDR3 nucleotide sequence: TGTGCCAGCAGTTACGGACAGAGTAATTCACCCCTCCACTTT.

V and J are TRBV19 and TRBJ1-3, with D hard to call. CDR3 length: 13 amino acids. Trimming pared 6 bases from V and 2 bases from J, leaving 8 bases between. The V gene's germline CDR1 is LNHDA and CDR2 SQIVND (reference sequence). The chain's CDR3 is CASRGQAGNTIYF. CDR3 sequence (DNA): TGTGCCAGTAGGGGTCAAGCTGGAAACACCATATATTTT.

This chain uses TRBV25-1 with TRBJ2-1; TRBD2 matches 11 bases. The CDR3 runs to 16 residues. Germline V CDR1 and CDR2: MGHDK, SYGVNS. CDR3 DNA: TGTGCAACTAGCGGGAGTCGGGAGAGCTCCTACAATGAGCAGTTCTTC. It codes for CATSGSRESSYNEQFF.

V is TRBV20-1 and J is TRBJ2-7; the D is unclear. CDR1 and CDR2 (germline): DFQATT, SNEGSKA (reference sequence). The CDR3 extends over 11 amino acids. The CDR3 DNA sequence: TGCGGACCAGCTGGTCGTTACGAGCAGTACTTC. Residues: CGPAGRYEQYF.

By its share, this clone is medium-sized (0.01 to 0.1%). The CDR3 region has the DNA TGTGCCAGCAGTTCCCAACTGGCAGATACGCAGTATTTT. Protein: CASSSQLADTQYF. This rearrangement joins TRBV28 to TRBJ2-3; D gene uncertain. Germline-derived CDR1 and CDR2 are MDHEN and SYDVKM. The CDR3 length is 13 residues. V lost 4 bases and J lost 4, with 9 bases in between. The variable domain in full, completed from reference TRBV28 and TRBJ2-3, reads DVKVTQSSRYLVKRTGEKVFLECVQDMDHENMFWYRQDPGLGLRLIYFSYDVKMKEKGDIPEGYSVSREKKERFSLILESASTNQTSMYLCASSSQLADTQYFGPGTRLTVL.

The chain has TRBV7-9 and TRBJ1-2, with D tentatively TRBD1 (6 bases). The length of the CDR3 is 15 residues. Germline lookup yields CDR1 SEHNR and CDR2 FQNEAQ (reference sequence). Trimming shortened V by 7 bases and J by 14 bases, and 29 bases separated the two germline ends. The CDR3 region is CASTTGGHLVRNDTF. The CDR3 nucleotides are TGTGCCAGCACCACTGGGGGACACCTCGTCCGAAATGATACCTTC.

The chain joins TRBV14 to TRBJ2-7, with a weak D call TRBD2 (5 bases). The V gene lost 5 bases and the J gene lost 8 bases, with 19 bases spanning the gap. Per the germline V gene, CDR1 is SGHDN and CDR2 is FVKESK. This CDR3 spans 14 amino acids. DNA of the CDR3: TGTGCCAGCAGCGTTCCGTCGGGATACTCCAAGCAGTACTTC. Translation: CASSVPSGYSKQYF.

In DNA form, the CDR3 reads TGCGCCAGCAGCCAAGAAGGGAACACCGGGGAGCTGTTTTTT. Encoded protein: CASSQEGNTGELFF. The rearrangement joins TRBV4-1 to TRBJ2-2; D uncertain. CDR1 is MGHRA, CDR2 YSYEKL, per germline. Trimming removed 0 bases at V and 1 base at J, with 3 bases between. The CDR3 totals 14 residues.

This clone was observed once. CDR3 sequence: CASSQRLPTKPYEQYF. DNA for the CDR3: TGTGCCAGCAGCCAACGTCTCCCAACTAAACCCTACGAGCAGTACTTC. The chain is built from TRBV21-1 and TRBJ2-7; the table's D gene call, TRBD2, was not cross checked with the DNA. TRBV21-1 is a pseudogene segment. The CDR3 runs to 16 residues.

The gene calls are TRBV5-6 and TRBJ2-1; D possibly corresponds to TRBD1 (6 bases). The CDR3 totals 17 residues. Trimming removed 1 base from V and 4 bases from J, with 18 bases in between. From germline, CDR1 is SGHDT and CDR2 YYEEEE. The CDR3: CASSLNRDPRVYNEQFF. DNA for the CDR3: TGTGCCAGCAGCTTGAACAGGGACCCTAGGGTATACAATGAGCAGTTCTTC.

The chain has TRBV23-1 and TRBJ2-2; D uncertain. TRBV23-1 is an ORF for which the function is uncertain. The CDR3 covers 15 residues. V was pared by 6 bases and J by 3 bases, with 14 bases between. Here the CDR3 reads CASRTEILDTGELFF. The CDR3 coding sequence is TGCGCCAGCAGGACTGAAATACTCGACACCGGGGAGCTGTTTTTT.

This rearrangement joins TRBV19 to TRBJ1-1; D gene ambiguous. V gave up 4 bases and J gave up 2 bases, with 5 bases separating them. The length of the CDR3 is 12 residues. The germline gives CDR1 LNHDA, CDR2 SQIVND (reference sequence). CDR3 bases: TGTGCCAGTAGTACGGTAAACACTGAAGCTTTCTTT. The encoded protein is CASSTVNTEAFF.

The gene calls are TRBV5-1 and TRBJ1-2; no clear D gene. V was cut by 0 bases and J by 8 bases, with 11 bases left in between. The germline CDR1 and CDR2 sequences are SGHRS and YFSETQ. The CDR3 sequence is 13 residues long. CDR3 protein: CASSLGVAAGYTF. CDR3 nucleotide sequence: TGCGCCAGCAGCTTGGGGGTAGCTGCGGGCTACACCTTC.

The gene calls are TRBV7-6 and TRBJ2-1; D is unclear. Germline V gene lookup returns CDR1 SGHVS and CDR2 FNYEAQ. CDR3 length: 14 residues. The V end lost 1 base, the J end lost 2 bases, and 6 bases lay between the germline ends. The CDR3 DNA reads as TGTGCCAGCAGCTTAGGGGGTCCCTACAATGAGCAGTTCTTC. This codes for CASSLGGPYNEQFF. The full variable domain, with the rest looked up from reference TRBV7-6 and TRBJ2-1, is GAGVSQSPRYKVTKRGQDVALRCDPISGHVSLYWYRQALGQGPEFLTYFNYEAQQDKSGLPNDRFSAERPEGSISTLTIQRTEQRDSAMYRCASSLGGPYNEQFFGPGTRLTVL.

The J gene is TRBJ2-2, the V gene TRBV5-4; 10 bases line up with TRBD1. The germline V gene has CDR1 SGHNT and CDR2 YYREEE (reference sequence). J lost 7 bases, V lost 4 bases, and 10 bases had no gene match. CDR3 size: 16 residues. The CDR3 nucleotides are TGTGCCAGCAGCCTTCGGACAGGGGGTAGCCGCGGGGAGCTGTTTTTT. Translating gives CASSLRTGGSRGELFF.

In this sample, this clone turned up once. This chain joins TRBV4-2 and TRBJ1-3; 8 bases match TRBD1. CDR3 size: 18 residues. Unmatched junction bases numbered 8, after V lost 0 bases and J lost 1 base. Germline-derived CDR1 and CDR2 are LGHNA and YNFKEQ. In DNA, the CDR3 is TGTGCCAGCAGCCAAGATCATACAGGGGGGAGTTCTGGAAACACCATATATTTT. It yields the protein CASSQDHTGGSSGNTIYF.